This TCR beta chain was identified during a study of cytomegalovirus exposure and HLA in healthy donors. Study-wide results and limits: Cytomegalovirus status was reportedly diagnosed by the classifier with high specificity and sensitivity. Most TCRs appeared rarely, but some public TCRs recurred in many donors.

Repertoires were generated with immunoSEQ multiplex PCR, while TCRdb's copy carries only in-frame clones and drops some. The sample lists about 83,000 clones; 95% to 96% were seen once. In the case of this clone: The antigen remains unidentified.

V was trimmed by 2 bases and J by 7 bases, leaving 23 bases between them. Germline V CDR1 and CDR2: MNHNS, SASEGT. The length of the CDR3 is 18 residues. The sequencing input was PBMCs. J is TRBJ1-4 and V is TRBV6-1; D call uncertain. The sequence derives from a woman aged 18 to 35 in good health and CMV-seronegative. The CDR3 here is CASSEIPPRQVSGEKLFF. DNA of the CDR3: TGTGCCAGCAGTGAAATACCGCCGCGACAAGTCTCAGGTGAAAAACTGTTTTTT.